A selection of T cell receptor beta chains follows, all from one sample in a study of PD-L1 blockade in urothelial cancer. Libraries were prepared by immunoSEQ multiplex PCR; TCRdb keeps only in-frame clonotypes and omits some of them. The sample yields around 82,000 clones, roughly 84% seen once. The source material was PBMCs, sampled around atezolizumab (anti-PD-L1) treatment. All receptors derive from a man in his 60s with urothelial cancer. Both conserved end residues are part of each CDR3. A D gene is named only where the DNA matches it firmly. Clone size is not always given. Where it is, it says once, few, many or a class for expanded clones.

abundance | j_gene | v_gene | d_gene | CDR3nt | CDR3aa
. | TRBJ2-3 | TRBV2 | . | TGTGCCAGCACCAAGACTAGAGGGGCAGATACGCAGTATTTT | CASTKTRGADTQYF
. | TRBJ2-5 | TRBV14 | . | TGTGCCAGCAGCCTCATGGGGGCGGGAGTACTGGAGACCCAGTACTTC | CASSLMGAGVLETQYF
. | TRBJ1-5 | TRBV7-2 | . | TGTGCCAGCAGCTACCAGGAGGGAGGACAGCCCCAGCATTTT | CASSYQEGGQPQHF
. | TRBJ2-7 | TRBV19 | TRBD2 | TGTGCCAGTAGTATTTTAGGTACCAGGGAGGGGGAGCAGTACTTC | CASSILGTREGEQYF
. | TRBJ2-1 | TRBV7-2 | . | TGTGCCAGCAGCTTGGGGGCGGCATACAATGAGCAGTTCTTC | CASSLGAAYNEQFF
. | TRBJ2-7 | TRBV7-2 | TRBD2 | TGTGCCAGCAGCCCGGGACTAGCGGGAGTCCGCGAGCAGTACTTC | CASSPGLAGVREQYF
. | TRBJ1-1 | TRBV20-1 | . | TGCAGTGCTTCATACACGGGTGAAGCTTTCTTT | CSASYTGEAFF
. | TRBJ1-2 | TRBV14 | TRBD1 | TGTGCCAGCAGCCAAAGTGGGGACAGGCCCTATGGCTACACCTTC | CASSQSGDRPYGYTF
. | TRBJ1-2 | TRBV6-1 | TRBD1 | TGTGCCAGCAGTGAACCCAGGGGGGTCCCTTTC | CASSEPRGVPF
. | TRBJ2-1 | TRBV7-9 | . | TGTGCCAGCAGCCCCTCCGGGGGGCCCTTGATTTATGAGCAGTTCTTC | CASSPSGGPLIYEQFF
. | TRBJ1-2 | TRBV4-2 | . | TGTGCCAGCAGCCAAGTGCGATTGGAGGGGAATGGCTACACCTTC | CASSQVRLEGNGYTF
. | TRBJ1-1 | TRBV6-5 | TRBD1 | TGTGCCAGCAGTTACATAGAACAGGGGGAAGCTTTCTTT | CASSYIEQGEAFF
. | TRBJ1-1 | TRBV18 | . | TGTGCCAGCTCATCAGACAAGAACACTGAAGCTTTCTTT | CASSSDKNTEAFF
. | TRBJ2-1 | TRBV18 | . | TGTGCCAGCTCACCAGTAGCGGCCTACAATGAGCAGTTCTTC | CASSPVAAYNEQFF
. | TRBJ1-6 | TRBV2 | . | TGTGCCAGCGGGGGGAATTCACCCCTCCACTTT | CASGGNSPLHF
. | TRBJ2-3 | TRBV7-3 | . | TGTGCCAGCAGCTTAGGGGGCTTCGGCACAGATACGCAGTATTTT | CASSLGGFGTDTQYF
. | TRBJ2-2 | TRBV15 | . | TGTGCCACCAGCAGAGACGACACCGGGGAGCTGTTTTTT | CATSRDDTGELFF
few | TRBJ2-7 | TRBV9 | . | TGTGCCAGCAGCTCCAGTACCGGGAACTACGAGCAGTACTTC | CASSSSTGNYEQYF
once | TRBJ2-3 | TRBV5-1 | TRBD1 | TGCGCCACCCGGGACAGGGAAGCAGATACGCAGTATTTT | CATRDREADTQYF
. | TRBJ2-5 | TRBV15 | . | TGTGCCACCAGCAGAGATAGGTGGCAGGGTTTGGGGGGGACCCAGTACTTC | CATSRDRWQGLGGTQYF
. | TRBJ2-3 | TRBV7-2 | . | TGTGCCAGCAGCTTAGTAGCAGGCACAGATACGCAGTATTTT | CASSLVAGTDTQYF
few | TRBJ2-7 | TRBV28 | TRBD2 | TGTGCCAGCAGTTGGGGGGGACTCTACGAGCAGTACTTC | CASSWGGLYEQYF
. | TRBJ2-1 | TRBV9 | . | TGTGCCAGCAGCGTATCCCCCGACGCAGGGAATGAGCAGTTCTTC | CASSVSPDAGNEQFF
once | TRBJ2-3 | TRBV5-4 | . | TGTGCCAGCAGCTTCGGAGGGGGGGGCCCTAGCACAGATACGCAGTATTTT | CASSFGGGGPSTDTQYF
. | TRBJ2-3 | TRBV2 | TRBD2 | TGTGCCAGCAGTGAAGAGCCCCTCAGCGGGGGGGCCATCACAGATACGCAGTATTTT | CASSEEPLSGGAITDTQYF
. | TRBJ2-7 | TRBV5-4 | . | TGTGCCAGCAGCTCTCCTGACAGCTACGAGCAGTACTTC | CASSSPDSYEQYF
. | TRBJ1-5 | TRBV5-1 | . | TGCGCCAGCAGCTTGTCTCCTGTTGAGCCCCAGCATTTT | CASSLSPVEPQHF
. | TRBJ2-7 | TRBV28 | . | TGTGCCAGCAGTCCCCTGACAGCCGTTCATAGGAGCGAGCAGTACTTC | CASSPLTAVHRSEQYF
. | TRBJ1-5 | TRBV2 | . | TGTGCCAGCAGTGTCTCGGAGAATCAGCCCCAGCATTTT | CASSVSENQPQHF
. | TRBJ1-1 | TRBV7-2 | TRBD1 | TGTGCCAGCAGCTTATATACAGGGGCTGAAGCTTTCTTT | CASSLYTGAEAFF
once | TRBJ2-7 | TRBV29-1 | TRBD2 | TGCAGCGTTGAAGATCGTGGCCGGGGGGGCTCCTACGAGCAGTACTTC | CSVEDRGRGGSYEQYF
. | TRBJ1-4 | TRBV6-1 | TRBD1 | TGTGCCAGCAGTGCCACAGGGGTTGGGAAACTGTTTTTT | CASSATGVGKLFF
. | TRBJ2-7 | TRBV7-6 | . | TGTGCCAGCAGCTTGACAGGAGAATCGTACGAGCAGTACTTC | CASSLTGESYEQYF
. | TRBJ2-1 | TRBV6-5 | . | TGTGCCAGCATCCTTCTAGGTGGGAATGAGCAGTTCTTC | CASILLGGNEQFF